These 19 T cell receptor beta chains were sequenced from one sample in a study of OX40 agonist ivuxolimab in advanced cancers. Sequencing used immunoSEQ multiplex PCR; TCRdb keeps in-frame clones, though not all of them. The table lists 70,000 to 95,000 clones, about 90% of them singletons. Source: CD4+ or CD8+ T cells sorted from blood, taken in a trial of the OX40 agonist ivuxolimab. The receptor source for this set is an adult with an advanced solid tumor such as melanoma, head and neck, liver or kidney cancer.

The rearrangement uses TRBV5-6 and TRBJ2-2, with D tentatively TRBD2 (6 bases). V lost 3 bases and J lost 10, with 19 bases in between. The CDR3 is made up of 15 amino acids. Germline V lookup: CDR1 SGHDT, CDR2 YYEEEE. CDR3 amino acids: CASSSPGVGPTELFF. The DNA for the CDR3 is TGTGCCAGCAGCTCCCCGGGAGTTGGGCCGACGGAGCTGTTTTTT.

This chain's CDR3 is CASSPTPGGNYGYTF. The CDR3, as DNA: TGTGCCAGCAGTCCCACTCCAGGGGGAAACTATGGCTACACCTTC. The chain links TRBV13 to TRBJ1-2, with 7 bases that match TRBD1. The CDR3 sequence is 15 residues long. Per the germline V gene, CDR1 is PRHDT and CDR2 is FYEKMQ (reference sequence). The V and J ends lost 6 bases and 2 bases, in that order; junction bases with no gene match: 9. Variable domain in full (rest from reference TRBV13 and TRBJ1-2): AAGVIQSPRHLIKEKRETATLKCYPIPRHDTVYWYQQGPGQDPQFLISFYEKMQSDKGSIPDRFSAQQFSDYHSELNMSSLELGDSALYFCASSPTPGGNYGYTFGSGTRLTVV.

The V and J genes are TRBV11-2 and TRBJ2-7; TRBD2 aligns across 8 bases. V dropped 5 bases and J dropped 3; count of bases not matched to a gene: 12. Germline V lookup: CDR1 SGHAT, CDR2 FQNNGV. This CDR3 has 16 amino acids. CDR3 amino acids: CASSLQRELSYYEQYF. In DNA, the CDR3 is TGTGCCAGCAGCCTTCAGCGGGAGCTCTCATACTACGAGCAGTACTTC. The full variable domain, in which reference TRBV11-2 and TRBJ2-7 provide the parts outside the CDR3, is EAGVAQSPRYKIIEKRQSVAFWCNPISGHATLYWYQQILGQGPKLLIQFQNNGVVDDSQLPKDRFSAERLKGVDSTLKIQPAKLEDSAVYLCASSLQRELSYYEQYFGPGTRLTVT.

This clone was seen a few times. The J gene is TRBJ2-1, the V gene TRBV7-2; TRBD2 matches at 11 bases. The junction had 2 bases not matched to a gene; V was cut back by 3 bases and J by 4 bases. This CDR3 has 15 amino acids. Germline V lookup: CDR1 SGHTA, CDR2 FQGNSA. The CDR3 is CASSLGTSGYNEQFF. The CDR3 DNA sequence: TGTGCCAGCAGCTTGGGGACTAGCGGATACAATGAGCAGTTCTTC.

The chain links TRBV5-8 to TRBJ2-7; 9 positions match TRBD1. The length of the CDR3 is 14 residues. Germline loops: CDR1 SGHTS, CDR2 YDEGEE. Trimming at V came to 4 bases and at J to 3 bases, leaving 5 bases not matched to a gene. In nucleotides, the CDR3 is TGTGCCAGCAGCCCGAGGACAGGGGACTACGAGCAGTACTTC. Its protein product is CASSPRTGDYEQYF.

The gene calls are TRBV9 and TRBJ2-3; the D is unclear. This CDR3 contains 13 residues. CDR1 is SGDLS, CDR2 YYNGEE, per germline. Trimming took off 2 bases at V and 5 bases at J, with 9 bases between the two ends. CDR3 region: CASSVEVGDTQYF. In DNA, the CDR3 is TGTGCCAGCAGCGTTGAGGTAGGAGATACGCAGTATTTT.

A word on this clone: The junction and the germline gene differ at one end; a read error may be behind it. The chain joins TRBV7-7 to TRBJ2-5; TRBD2 matches at 14 bases. The CDR3 loop spans 19 amino acids. CDR1 is SSHAT and CDR2 is FNYEAQ in the germline V gene (reference sequence). The CDR3 here is CASSLVPPTSGRGMETQYF. In DNA form, the CDR3 reads TGTGCTAGCAGCTTAGTCCCTCCGACTAGCGGGAGGGGGATGGAGACCCAGTACTTC.

This chain connects TRBV28 to TRBJ2-3; D is ambiguous. The V gene's germline CDR1 is MDHEN and CDR2 SYDVKM. CDR3 length: 15 amino acids. Trimming shortened V by 4 bases and J by 2 bases, and 13 bases separated the two germline ends. CDR3 amino acids: CASSSPPDLTDTQYF. Here the CDR3 DNA reads TGTGCCAGCAGTTCCCCTCCTGACCTCACAGATACGCAGTATTTT.

This clone was detected only once. The chain employs TRBV28 and TRBJ1-3, with TRBD1 as a possible D gene (6 bases). Trimming left V 4 bases short and J 2 bases short, with 12 bases between. Germline V gene sequence: CDR1 MDHEN, CDR2 SYDVKM. The CDR3 runs 15 residues. The CDR3 loop reads CASSSQGFPGNTIYF. The CDR3 DNA reads TGTGCCAGCAGTTCTCAGGGGTTCCCTGGAAACACCATATATTTT.

V is TRBV5-6 and J is TRBJ2-7, with 9 bases that match TRBD1. CDR3 size: 15 residues. Trimming cost V 4 bases and J 5 bases; bases outside gene matches: 10. Germline CDR1 reads SGHDT; CDR2 reads YYEEEE. CDR3 loop: CASSPSPGQGDEQYF. The CDR3 region has the DNA TGTGCCAGCAGCCCTTCTCCGGGACAGGGCGACGAGCAGTACTTC.

V and J are TRBV5-4 and TRBJ1-1, with D uncertain. V lost 4 bases to trimming and J lost 8 bases, with 21 bases between them. The CDR3 sequence is 15 residues long. CDR1 and CDR2 from the germline V gene are SGHNT and YYREEE (reference sequence). The CDR3: CASSTDTSPITEAFF. In nucleotides, the CDR3 is TGTGCCAGCAGCACTGACACCAGCCCAATCACAGAAGCTTTCTTT.

V and J are TRBV15 and TRBJ2-3, with 7 bases that match TRBD1. This CDR3 has 17 amino acids. V shed 3 bases, J shed 4 bases, and the junction held 13 bases outside the gene matches. From germline, CDR1 is LNHNV and CDR2 YYDKDF (reference sequence). This chain's CDR3 is CATSRATTGVLADTQYF. The CDR3 region has the DNA TGTGCCACCAGCAGGGCTACCACAGGGGTTTTAGCAGATACGCAGTATTTT. The complete variable domain, with remaining parts taken from reference TRBV15 and TRBJ2-3, reads DAMVIQNPRYQVTQFGKPVTLSCSQTLNHNVMYWYQQKSSQAPKLLFHYYDKDFNNEADTPDNFQSRRPNTSFCFLDIRSPGLGDTAMYLCATSRATTGVLADTQYFGPGTRLTVL.

The V gene is TRBV2, the J gene TRBJ2-5; D gene uncertain. Germline loops: CDR1 SNHLY, CDR2 FYNNEI. V was cut by 3 bases and J by 0 bases, with 2 bases left in between. The CDR3 length is 12 residues. The CDR3 is CASSDDQETQYF. CDR3 coding DNA: TGTGCCAGCAGTGACGACCAAGAGACCCAGTACTTC.

V usage is TRBV5-1 and J usage is TRBJ1-3, with D uncertain. CDR3 length: 16 amino acids. Germline loops: CDR1 SGHRS, CDR2 YFSETQ. The V and J ends lost 4 bases and 0 bases respectively, with 14 bases between them. The CDR3 DNA reads TGCGCCAGCAGCCGATCTGACATCAACTCTGGAAACACCATATATTTT. This codes for CASSRSDINSGNTIYF.

Sample share makes this clone medium-sized. The V call is TRBV11-2, the J call TRBJ1-3; unclear D gene. The CDR3 extends over 13 amino acids. CDR1 is SGHAT and CDR2 is FQNNGV in the germline V gene. V was trimmed by 4 bases and J by 4 bases, leaving 8 bases between them. The CDR3 loop reads CASSYLSGNTIYF. The DNA for the CDR3 is TGTGCCAGCAGCTACCTGTCGGGAAACACCATATATTTT.

The J gene is TRBJ2-7, the V gene TRBV5-1; 10 bases agree with TRBD1. The CDR3 contains 17 residues. The V gene end was trimmed by 2 bases and the J gene end by 6 bases; junction bases not matched to a gene: 14. Germline V gene data show CDR1 as SGHRS and CDR2 as YFSETQ. The CDR3 protein is CASSFGQGGRSGSEQYF. CDR3 nucleotide sequence: TGCGCCAGCAGCTTCGGACAGGGGGGTAGGAGTGGATCCGAGCAGTACTTC.

The chain uses TRBV5-8 and TRBJ1-5; TRBD1 matches at 8 bases. With 4 bases clipped from V and 4 bases from J, the junction kept 10 bases outside the gene matches. Germline V gives CDR1 SGHTS, CDR2 YDEGEE. CDR3 length: 16 amino acids. This chain's CDR3 is CASSKLTGDRNQPQHF. CDR3 coding DNA: TGTGCCAGCAGCAAACTGACAGGGGACCGGAATCAGCCCCAGCATTTT. Using reference TRBV5-8 and TRBJ1-5 for the parts outside the CDR3, the full variable domain is EAGVTQSPTHLIKTRGQQATLRCSPISGHTSVYWYQQALGLGLQFLLWYDEGEERNRGNFPPRFSGRQFPNYSSELNVNALELEDSALYLCASSKLTGDRNQPQHFGDGTRLSIL.

The chain combines TRBV28 with TRBJ1-5; 9 positions agree with TRBD1. This CDR3 has 15 amino acids. V lost 7 bases and J lost 5; bases outside the gene matches: 9. CDR1 and CDR2 (germline): MDHEN, SYDVKM. CDR3 sequence reads: CASTPGTGRDQPQHF. The CDR3 DNA reads as TGTGCCAGCACTCCCGGGACAGGGAGGGATCAGCCCCAGCATTTT.

This clone appeared a single time. The chain recombines TRBV6-5 with TRBJ2-3; D uncertain. V was pared by 8 bases and J by 4 bases, with 4 bases between. The CDR3 is 10 residues long. Germline V lookup: CDR1 MNHEY, CDR2 SVGAGI. DNA of the CDR3: TGTGCCAGCGGGCCAGATACGCAGTATTTT. Its protein is CASGPDTQYF.